This TCR beta chain is drawn from a study of T cell responses to AZD1222 COVID-19 vaccine. TCRdb's table, derived via immunoSEQ multiplex PCR, lists solely in-frame clones and lacks some. The sample carries 80,000 or so clones, around 90% recorded once. V trimming: 5 bases; J trimming: 4 bases; junction bases outside the gene matches: 11. Germline V lookup: CDR1 MNHEY, CDR2 SVGEGT. This CDR3 comprises 15 residues. Findings of the study overall: Two doses of AZD1222 preceded a rise in Spike-specific TCR breadth and depth. The study reported that nearly half of spike-specific TCRs target unmutated variant regions. CD4 TCRs associated with vaccination spanned spike, dominating at 160-218 and 743-854.

Turning to this clone: Its antigen is currently unknown.

The sequence was collected from an adult in good health. The specimen comprised peripheral blood, sampled on day 0 of AZD1222 vaccination. This chain links TRBV6-2 or TRBV6-3 with TRBJ2-7; 7 positions match TRBD1. In DNA, the CDR3 is TGTGCCAGCAGTCCCGAAGGGGGCCCACCTTACGAGCAGTACTTC. Its protein is CASSPEGGPPYEQYF.